This entry is about one T cell receptor (beta chain). The data were produced by immunoSEQ multiplex PCR, yet TCRdb's version contains in-frame clones alone and is incomplete. The sample carries about 150,000 clones, more than 70% recorded once. The sample belongs to a study of cytomegalovirus exposure and HLA in healthy donors. CDR1 is MNHEY, CDR2 SVGAGI, per germline. The CDR3 consists of 14 residues. Trimming cost V 6 bases and J 2 bases; bases outside gene matches: 4. This sequence was found in a human donor in good health. The sequencing sample was made of PBMCs. The chain combines TRBV6-5 with TRBJ2-5, with 9 bases lining up with TRBD1. The CDR3 DNA sequence: TGTGCCAGCAGCAGACAGGGGGGACAAGAGACCCAGTACTTC. It yields the protein CASSRQGGQETQYF.